This T cell receptor (beta chain) is from a study of shared clonotypes between healthy human individuals. Findings and limits, study-wide: In contrast to clonotypes shared by all four donors, non-shared clonotypes had lower generation probabilities. Though the depth was large, rarefaction showed that sorted-subset sequencing was incomplete. Clonotype sharing among donors likely depends on sequencing depth.

In this sample, this clone turned up once. What it binds is unknown. CD45RO-negative cells were positively selected for CCR7, leaving out terminally differentiated effector memory CD45RA+ cells. Every one of the donors was a Caucasian adult that lived in Nashville, Tennessee. Assay: immunoSEQ multiplex PCR; the TCRdb copy retains only in-frame clones and omits some. The sample has more than 2 million clones, about 93% seen once; the top ten hold more than 1.5%. The V gene end was trimmed by 5 bases and the J gene end by 1 base; junction bases not matched to a gene: 7. Germline V gives CDR1 ENHRY, CDR2 SYGVKD. The CDR3 length is 15 residues.

The gene calls are TRBV10-3 and TRBJ1-1, with 7 bases matching TRBD1. The sequenced material came from naive CD8+ T cells from PBMCs. This TCR was recovered from a man between 18 and 35 years old in good health. Some clones in this sample may be carry-over from other donors' samples. CDR3 sequence (DNA): TGTGCCATCAGTAAGGGACAGCGGACGAACACTGAAGCTTTCTTT. Residues: CAISKGQRTNTEAFF.